This T cell receptor beta chain was found in a study of shared clonotypes between healthy human individuals. Study-level points and caveats: Larger estimated richness was generally seen in naive subsets than in memory subsets. Only blood underwent sampling, and tissue repertoires likely differ. When compared with the clonotypes that were shared by all four sorted-subset donors, the non-shared clonotypes turned out to have lower generation probabilities. The study drew on few donors, limiting represented genetic and exposure-history diversity.

Comments on this clone: Its antigen remains unknown.

The CDR3 is 18 residues long. V dropped 6 bases and J dropped 1; count of bases not matched to a gene: 16. Germline CDR1 SGHTA, CDR2 FQGNSA. Here immunoSEQ multiplex PCR was the method, and the copy in TCRdb shows in-frame clones only, minus some. The sample lists 2 million to 2.5 million clones; approximately 95% were seen once. The sample consisted of naive CD4+ T cells from PBMCs. Subset in this sample: CD45RA+ positively selected. The V call is TRBV7-2, the J call TRBJ2-3; 7 nucleotides match TRBD1. The clonotype comes from a man between 18 and 35 years old in good health. Some clones in this sample may be carry-over from other donors' samples. The CDR3 sequence is CASSIPRGTAQRTDTQYF. The CDR3 coding sequence is TGTGCCAGCAGTATCCCCCGAGGGACAGCCCAACGCACAGATACGCAGTATTTT.